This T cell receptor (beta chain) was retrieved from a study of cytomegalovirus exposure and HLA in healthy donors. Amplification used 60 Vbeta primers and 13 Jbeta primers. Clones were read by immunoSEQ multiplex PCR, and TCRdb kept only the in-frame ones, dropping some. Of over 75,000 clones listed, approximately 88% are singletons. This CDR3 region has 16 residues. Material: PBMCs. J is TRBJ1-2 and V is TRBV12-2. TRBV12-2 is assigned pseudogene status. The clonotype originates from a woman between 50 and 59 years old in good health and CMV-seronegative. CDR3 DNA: TGTGCAAGTCGCTTGAACCGGTTAGCCTTTAACTATGGCTACACCTTC. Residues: CASRLNRLAFNYGYTF.